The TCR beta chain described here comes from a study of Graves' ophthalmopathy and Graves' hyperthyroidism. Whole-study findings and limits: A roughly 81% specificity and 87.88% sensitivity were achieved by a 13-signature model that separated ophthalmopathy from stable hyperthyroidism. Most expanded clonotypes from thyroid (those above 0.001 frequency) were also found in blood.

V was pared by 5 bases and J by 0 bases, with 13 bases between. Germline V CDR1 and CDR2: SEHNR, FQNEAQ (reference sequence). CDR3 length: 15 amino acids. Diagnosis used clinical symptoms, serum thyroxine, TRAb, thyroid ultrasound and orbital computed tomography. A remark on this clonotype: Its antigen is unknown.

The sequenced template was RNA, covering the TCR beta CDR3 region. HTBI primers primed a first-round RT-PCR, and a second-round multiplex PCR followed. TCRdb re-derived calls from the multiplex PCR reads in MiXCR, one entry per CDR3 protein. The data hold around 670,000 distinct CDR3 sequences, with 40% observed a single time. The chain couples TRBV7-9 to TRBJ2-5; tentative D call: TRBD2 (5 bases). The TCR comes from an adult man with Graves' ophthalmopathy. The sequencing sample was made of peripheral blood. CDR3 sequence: CASSQEAEHQETQYF. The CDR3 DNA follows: TGTGCCAGCAGCCAAGAAGCGGAACACCAAGAGACCCAGTACTTC. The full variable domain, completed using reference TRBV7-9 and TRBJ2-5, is DTGVSQNPRHKITKRGQNVTFRCDPISEHNRLYWYRQTLGQGPEFLTYFQNEAQLEKSRLLSDRFSAERPKGSFSTLEIQRTEQGDSAMYLCASSQEAEHQETQYFGPGTRLLVL.